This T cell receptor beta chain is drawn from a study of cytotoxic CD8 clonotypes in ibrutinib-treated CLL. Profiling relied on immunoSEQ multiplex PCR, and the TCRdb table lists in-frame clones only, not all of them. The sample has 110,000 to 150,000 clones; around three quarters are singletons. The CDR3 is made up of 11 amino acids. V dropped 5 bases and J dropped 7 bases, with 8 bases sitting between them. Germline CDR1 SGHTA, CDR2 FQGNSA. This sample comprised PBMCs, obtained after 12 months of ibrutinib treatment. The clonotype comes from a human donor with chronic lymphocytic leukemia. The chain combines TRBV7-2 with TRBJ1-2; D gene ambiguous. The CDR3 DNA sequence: TGTGCCAGCAGCCAGGACGGTGGCTACACCTTC. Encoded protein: CASSQDGGYTF.